This T cell receptor beta chain originates from a study of blood T cell repertoires in COVID-19. V lost 6 bases and J lost 4; bases outside the gene matches: 5. Germline loops: CDR1 LGHDT, CDR2 YNNKEL (reference sequence). The CDR3 is made up of 13 amino acids. Per the original methods: Amplifying reference gene primers gave estimates of nucleated cell counts. Assay used: immunoSEQ multiplex PCR; TCRdb lists only in-frame clones, some missing. V, J and clone size derive from that table, while D and trimming were established from the DNA sequence. The sample lists about 300,000 clones, around 92% occurring once.

Sequences were obtained from peripheral blood. This chain connects TRBV3-1 (or the pseudogene TRBV3-2) to TRBJ2-5, with TRBD1 identical over 7 bases. The source is a man younger than 35 who had recovered from COVID-19. The CDR3 DNA reads TGTGCCAGCAGAGGACAGGCAGCAGAGACCCAGTACTTC. Protein: CASRGQAAETQYF.